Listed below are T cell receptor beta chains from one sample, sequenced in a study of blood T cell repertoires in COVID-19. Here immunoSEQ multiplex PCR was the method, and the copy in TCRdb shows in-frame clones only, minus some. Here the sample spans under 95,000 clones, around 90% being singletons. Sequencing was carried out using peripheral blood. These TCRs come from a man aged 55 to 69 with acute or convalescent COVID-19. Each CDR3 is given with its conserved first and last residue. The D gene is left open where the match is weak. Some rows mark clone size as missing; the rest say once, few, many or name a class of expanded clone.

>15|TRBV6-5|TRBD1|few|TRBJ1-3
CASSYRDRGGNTIYF
TGTGCCAGCAGTTACCGGGACAGGGGAGGAAACACCATATATTTT
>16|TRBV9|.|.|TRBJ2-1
CASSVATGTSYNEQFF
TGTGCCAGCAGCGTAGCTACGGGGACTTCCTACAATGAGCAGTTCTTC
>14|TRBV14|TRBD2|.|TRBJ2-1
CASSIGLANNEQFF
TGTGCCAGCAGTATCGGACTAGCCAACAATGAGCAGTTCTTC
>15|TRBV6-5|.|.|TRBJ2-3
CASSWQEPSTDTQYF
TGTGCCAGCAGCTGGCAGGAACCTAGCACAGATACGCAGTATTTT
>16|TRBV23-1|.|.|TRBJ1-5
CASSQSAREISQPQHF
TGCGCCAGCAGTCAATCGGCCAGGGAAATCAGTCAGCCCCAGCATTTT
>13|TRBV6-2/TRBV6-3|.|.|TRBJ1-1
CASSYLGNTEAFF
TGTGCCAGCAGTTACCTAGGGAACACTGAAGCTTTCTTT
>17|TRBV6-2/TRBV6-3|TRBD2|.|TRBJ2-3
CASSPNPWTSGLDTQYF
TGTGCCAGCAGCCCGAATCCCTGGACTAGCGGGTTAGATACGCAGTATTTT
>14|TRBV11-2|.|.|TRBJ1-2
CASSVLGRTYGYTF
TGTGCCAGCAGCGTTTTGGGGCGAACCTATGGCTACACCTTC
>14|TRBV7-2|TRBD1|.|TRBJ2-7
CASSLTGTGYEQYF
TGTGCCAGCAGCTTGACCGGGACAGGGTACGAGCAGTACTTC
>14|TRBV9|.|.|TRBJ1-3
CASSVDTSGNTIYF
TGTGCCAGCAGCGTCGACACTTCTGGAAACACCATATATTTT
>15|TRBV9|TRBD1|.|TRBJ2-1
CASSARDRGYNEQFF
TGTGCCAGCAGCGCACGGGACAGGGGATACAATGAGCAGTTCTTC
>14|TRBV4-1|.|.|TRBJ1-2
CASSQDLRNYGYTF
TGCGCCAGCAGCCAAGATCTCAGGAACTATGGCTACACCTTC
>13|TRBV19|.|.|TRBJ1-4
CASRGGLGEKLFF
TGTGCCAGTAGGGGGGGGCTCGGAGAAAAACTGTTTTTT
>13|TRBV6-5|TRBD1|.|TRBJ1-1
CASRPGGGTEAFF
TGTGCCAGCAGACCAGGGGGAGGCACTGAAGCTTTCTTT
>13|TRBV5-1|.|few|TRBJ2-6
CASAISGANVLTF
TGCGCCAGCGCGATCTCTGGGGCCAACGTCCTGACTTTC